This T cell receptor beta chain is drawn from a study of patients and donors after allogeneic stem cell transplantation. This clonotype was seen at least ten times. CDR3 length equals 14 residues. Trimming left V 2 bases short and J 7 bases short, with 11 bases between. TCRdb re-called the RT-PCR reads through MiXCR, storing one row per CDR3 protein. Of approximately 410,000 distinct CDR3 sequences listed, roughly 16% were seen once; the top ten hold around 7.2%. This TCR derives from a human donor who was either an allogeneic HSCT recipient or a stem cell or donor lymphocyte infusion donor (not recorded which). It is not recorded whose cells these are; they may come from a transplant donor. The gene calls are TRBV12-3 or TRBV12-4 and TRBJ2-2; D unclear. The sample comprised blood, either unsorted or a sorted T cell fraction (not recorded which). The CDR3 reads CASSLLELGGELFF. For the CDR3, the DNA is TGTGCCAGCAGTTTACTGGAACTTGGCGGGGAGCTGTTTTTT.